This T cell receptor (beta chain) was captured by sequencing in a study of blood T cells in healthy people across ages (dated by TCRdb to 2014 to 2015). The study in broad terms: In model experiments, template switching captured roughly one uniquely barcoded TCR beta cDNA molecule for every two T cells. The study measured age-related changes in TCR beta repertoire diversity using deep sequencing normalized with unique cDNA molecular identifiers. Donors were grouped into four age groups: young (average 16 years), middle-aged (39), aged (around 60) and long-lived (less than 85). To avoid experimental bias, donors of different ages were distributed randomly across sequencing lanes. Two additional independent replicas of 1 million unique cDNA reads from the same blood draw were analyzed for two donors (one aged 18 to 30 and one aged 80 or older).

What the study reported, not specific to this receptor: As age increased, observed TCR beta diversity per million T cells dropped in a roughly linear way, and a significant reduction was already evident by age around 41. Compared with the aged group, the long-lived group had more naive CD4+ T cells, fewer expanded clones and increased TCR diversity, suggesting age selection. Donor CMV infection status was unknown, potentially confounding age-related changes in expanded clonotypes. A strong correlation was found between observed TCR beta diversity and the percentage of naive T cells measured by flow cytometry. Since profiling was done on bulk unsorted PBMCs, naive and antigen-experienced compartments could not be conclusively compared. Estimates of total diversity based on one million sequenced T cells were regarded as lower bounds and as underestimates.

In regard to this clonotype: Its antigen remains undetermined. No base-level quality is on record; no much larger clone is a single base apart.

The donors were a few dozen Caucasian individuals from Russia, aged 6 to 90 years, who were systemically healthy. Roughly 9 milliliters of peripheral blood were drawn from each donor into EDTA-treated Vacutainer tubes. Ficoll-Paque density-gradient centrifugation was used to isolate PBMCs, with at least 7 million per sample. Trizol reagent was used to extract total RNA from PBMCs, with at least 6 micrograms per sample. Naive CD45RAhigh/CD27high T cell percentages were measured by flow cytometry on a PBMC aliquot from every donor. Receptors were amplified or captured by 5' RACE. TCRdb shows the sequencer as Illumina HiSeq 2500. A second PCR of about 7 to 12 cycles was performed with a sample-barcoded 5' primer and a J-beta primer mix. Each TCR beta cDNA molecule received a unique molecular identifier from a template-switch 5' adaptor carrying 12 random nucleotides. Each sample yielded at least 2.5 million CDR3-containing paired-end reads. The Mint cDNA synthesis kit, primed by a TRBC-specific oligonucleotide, was used to synthesize first-strand cDNA from all RNA. Following uracil-DNA glycosylase treatment, a first 18-cycle PCR with universal primers M1SS and BC2_uni_R was performed on all cDNA. Regarding the original processing steps: Normalization of each sample was performed by random selection of 1 million high-quality reads, each carrying a distinct molecular identifier. Instead of being binned into consensus sequences, reads that shared molecular identifiers were thrown out. CDR3 identification, clonotype clustering and error correction used MiTCR with a Q25 quality threshold and the strictest error-elimination algorithm. A nonparametric unseen species model using Euler transformation provided a lower-bound estimate of total TCR beta diversity. TCRdb trimmed the raw reads at Q25, called clones with MiXCR and kept productive beta chains. Rows with a matching CDR3 protein are joined into one entry that keeps the most common DNA and genes. TCRdb's processing, not the study's, gives the V and J calls here. Recorded for this sample are fewer than 900,000 distinct CDR3 sequences; 40% to 45% of them occurred a single time. 20% to 25% of the sample lies in the top ten.

Reading from cysteine to phenylalanine, the CDR3 counts 13 amino acids. Only the CDR3 DNA is retained, 39 bases long and in frame from the first base. Cut back by 3 bases and 5 bases, the V and J ends lie 9 bases apart. The CDR1 and CDR2 encoded by the germline V gene are SGDLS and YYNGEE. What was sequenced was blood. The rearranged segments are TRBV9 and TRBJ1-5; the D gene is not confidently resolved. The receptor comes from a woman in her sixties or seventies in good health. The nucleotide sequence reads as follows: TGTGCCAGCAGCGCCGACCCCTATCAGCCCCAGCATTTT. This gives the protein CASSADPYQPQHF.